This is a list of T cell receptor beta chains from one sample in a study of blood T cell repertoires in COVID-19. The method was immunoSEQ multiplex PCR; TCRdb's version includes in-frame clones alone and lacks a portion of them. The data contain more than 25,000 clones, around 88% of them singletons. The material sequenced was peripheral blood. The receptors stem from a man aged 65 to 79 with acute or convalescent COVID-19. Both conserved end residues are part of each CDR3. D genes are given only for firm matches. Clone size, where shown, is once, few, many, or a class for clones that have expanded.

cdr3_nt | cdr3_aa | clone_size | v_call | d_call | j_call
TGTGCCAGCAGCGCAACTTCAGGGGGCTGGGAGACCCAGTACTTC | CASSATSGGWETQYF | - | TRBV9 | TRBD1 | TRBJ2-5
TGTGCCAGCAGCTTGGGACAGGGGGACACCATATATTTT | CASSLGQGDTIYF | once | TRBV13 | TRBD1 | TRBJ1-3
TGTGCCAGCAGCGTAGGGCCCACGGGTGAGCAGTTCTTC | CASSVGPTGEQFF | - | TRBV9 | - | TRBJ2-1
TGTGCCAGCACATCCGGGACAGGGTATTACTTC | CASTSGTGYYF | - | TRBV25-1 | TRBD1 | TRBJ2-7
TGTGCCAGCAGGGGGGACAGGGGGGACGTTGCAACTAATGAAAAACTGTTTTTT | CASRGDRGDVATNEKLFF | - | TRBV28 | TRBD1 | TRBJ1-4
TGTGCCAGCAGCTTGGTTCAATTTGAAAAACTGTTTTTT | CASSLVQFEKLFF | - | TRBV5-8 | - | TRBJ1-4
TGCAGCGTTGAGGGGACTAGCGGAAGGGTGGTGGGCCCAGATACGCAGTATTTT | CSVEGTSGRVVGPDTQYF | - | TRBV29-1 | TRBD2 | TRBJ2-3
TGTGCCAGCAGCTCAGGGTTGGAGACCCAGTACTTC | CASSSGLETQYF | - | TRBV5-4 | - | TRBJ2-5
TGTGCCAGCAGCCCTAACAGGGGCGGAGGAGAAAAACTGTTTTTT | CASSPNRGGGEKLFF | - | TRBV7-2 | TRBD1 | TRBJ1-4
TGTGCCAGCAGCTTGAACCCGAGAGAGCAGTACTTC | CASSLNPREQYF | - | TRBV5-4 | - | TRBJ2-7
TGTGCCAGCAGCCCCTCTTACCCGGAGGATGGCTACACCTTC | CASSPSYPEDGYTF | - | TRBV3-1/TRBV3-2 | - | TRBJ1-2
TGCGCCAGCAGCTTGGGACAGTTTAGCACAGATACGCAGTATTTT | CASSLGQFSTDTQYF | - | TRBV5-1 | - | TRBJ2-3
TGTGCCAGCAGCGACAGTGCAACTAATGAAAAACTGTTTTTT | CASSDSATNEKLFF | - | TRBV6-5 | - | TRBJ1-4
TGTGCCAGCAGCTCGATGACTAGCGGGAGGGCCGCCATCGGGGAGCTGTTTTTT | CASSSMTSGRAAIGELFF | - | TRBV7-3 | TRBD2 | TRBJ2-2
TGTGCCAGCAGTCCCGGGTTTACCGGAGATGAAGCTTTCTTT | CASSPGFTGDEAFF | - | TRBV6-6 | - | TRBJ1-1
TGCGCCAGCAGCACTGGACAGGCTCTTTCACCCCTCCACTTT | CASSTGQALSPLHF | - | TRBV5-1 | TRBD1 | TRBJ1-6
TGTGCCAGCAGCCCTAGGACTACCTGGGAGACCCAGTACTTC | CASSPRTTWETQYF | - | TRBV11-1 | - | TRBJ2-5
TGTGCCAGCGACCGGGGGGACTATGGCTACACCTTC | CASDRGDYGYTF | - | TRBV28 | - | TRBJ1-2
TGTGCCAGCAGCTTAAAGGGGGACGGCGATGAAAAACTGTTTTTT | CASSLKGDGDEKLFF | - | TRBV11-2 | - | TRBJ1-4
TGTGCCAGCAGTCCACGACAGGGGGCTAGTGAAAAACTGTTTTTT | CASSPRQGASEKLFF | - | TRBV27 | TRBD1 | TRBJ1-4